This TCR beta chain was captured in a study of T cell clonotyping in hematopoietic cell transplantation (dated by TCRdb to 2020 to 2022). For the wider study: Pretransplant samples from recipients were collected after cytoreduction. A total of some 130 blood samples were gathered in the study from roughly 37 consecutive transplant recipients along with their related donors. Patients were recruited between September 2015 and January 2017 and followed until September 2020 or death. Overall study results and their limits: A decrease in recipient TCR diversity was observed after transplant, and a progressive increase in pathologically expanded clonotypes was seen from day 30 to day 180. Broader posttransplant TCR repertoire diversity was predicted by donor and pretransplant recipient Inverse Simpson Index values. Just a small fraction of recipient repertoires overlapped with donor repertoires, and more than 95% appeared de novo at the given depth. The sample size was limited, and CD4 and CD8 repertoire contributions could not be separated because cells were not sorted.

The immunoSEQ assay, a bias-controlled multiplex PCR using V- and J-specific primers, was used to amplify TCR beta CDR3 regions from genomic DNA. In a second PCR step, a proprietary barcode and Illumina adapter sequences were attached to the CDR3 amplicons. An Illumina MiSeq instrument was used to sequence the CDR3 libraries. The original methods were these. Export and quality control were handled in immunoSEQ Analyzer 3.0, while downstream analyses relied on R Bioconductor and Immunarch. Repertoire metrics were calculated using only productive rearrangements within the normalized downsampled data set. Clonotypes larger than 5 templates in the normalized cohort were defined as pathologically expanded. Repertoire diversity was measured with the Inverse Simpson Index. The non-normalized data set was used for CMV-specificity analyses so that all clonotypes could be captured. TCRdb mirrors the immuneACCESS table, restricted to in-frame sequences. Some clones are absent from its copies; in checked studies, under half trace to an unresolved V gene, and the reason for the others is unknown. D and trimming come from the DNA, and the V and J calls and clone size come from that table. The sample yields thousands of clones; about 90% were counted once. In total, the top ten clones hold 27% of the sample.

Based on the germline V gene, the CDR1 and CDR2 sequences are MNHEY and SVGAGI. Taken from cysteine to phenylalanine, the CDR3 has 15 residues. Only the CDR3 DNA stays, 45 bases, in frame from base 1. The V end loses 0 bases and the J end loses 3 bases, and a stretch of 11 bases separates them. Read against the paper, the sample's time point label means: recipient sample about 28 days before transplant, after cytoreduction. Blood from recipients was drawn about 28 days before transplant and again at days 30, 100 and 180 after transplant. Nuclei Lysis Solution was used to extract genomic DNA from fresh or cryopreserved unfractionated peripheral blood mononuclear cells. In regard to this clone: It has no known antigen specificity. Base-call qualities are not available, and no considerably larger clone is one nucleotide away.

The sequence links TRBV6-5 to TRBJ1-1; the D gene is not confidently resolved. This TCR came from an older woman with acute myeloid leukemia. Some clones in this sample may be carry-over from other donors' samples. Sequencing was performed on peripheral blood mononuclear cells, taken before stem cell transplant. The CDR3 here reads CASSYSRTWDTEAFF. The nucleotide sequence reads TGTGCCAGCAGTTACTCGAGAACCTGGGACACTGAAGCTTTCTTT.